Given below is one T cell receptor beta chain in context. What it binds is not known. These data originate in a study of beta chain features in type 1 diabetes. With 1 base removed from V and 4 bases from J, the gap between germline ends came to 15 bases. CDR3 size: 15 residues. Germline CDR1 is SGHNT and CDR2 is YYREEE (reference sequence). CD45RO/CCR7/CD25/CD127/CD95/CD27 staining was used to isolate CD4+ naive, central memory, regulatory and stem cell-like memory cells by sorting. Expressed TCRB transcripts were sequenced because the isolated RNA had all been reverse transcribed beforehand. Assay used: immunoSEQ multiplex PCR; TCRdb lists only in-frame clones, some missing. The data contain hundreds of thousands of clones, roughly 16% of them singletons. Regarding the study as a whole: The study found that naive, central memory and Treg TCRB repertoires appeared more similar in patients than in healthy donors. All four CD4+ subsets from Type 1 diabetes patients carried moderately but significantly shorter TCRB CDR3s.

The chain employs TRBV5-4 and TRBJ2-7; D ambiguous. The TCR originated in a man aged 18 to 29 in good health. The sequencing sample was made of naive CD4+ T cells from blood. The CDR3 region is CASSLNPAEPYEQYF. The CDR3 nucleotides read TGTGCCAGCAGCTTGAATCCGGCGGAGCCGTACGAGCAGTACTTC.